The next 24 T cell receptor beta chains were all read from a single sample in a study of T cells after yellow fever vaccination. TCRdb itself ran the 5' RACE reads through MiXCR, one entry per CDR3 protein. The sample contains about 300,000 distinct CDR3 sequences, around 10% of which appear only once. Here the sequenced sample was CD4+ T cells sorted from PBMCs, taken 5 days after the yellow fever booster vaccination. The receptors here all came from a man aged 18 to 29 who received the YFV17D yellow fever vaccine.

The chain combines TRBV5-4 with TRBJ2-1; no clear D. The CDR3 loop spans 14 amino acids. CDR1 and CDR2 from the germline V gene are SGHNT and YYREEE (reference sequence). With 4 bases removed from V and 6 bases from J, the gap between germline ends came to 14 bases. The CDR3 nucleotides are TGTGCCAGCAGCATACCGGTCGTTGGCAATGAGCAGTTCTTC. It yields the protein CASSIPVVGNEQFF.

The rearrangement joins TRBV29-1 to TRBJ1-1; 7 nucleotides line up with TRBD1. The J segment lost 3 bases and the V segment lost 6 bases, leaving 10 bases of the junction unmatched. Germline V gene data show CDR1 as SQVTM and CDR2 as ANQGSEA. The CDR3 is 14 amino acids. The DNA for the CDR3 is TGCAGCGTACAGGGGATTAACCCGTACACTGAAGCTTTCTTT. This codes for CSVQGINPYTEAFF.

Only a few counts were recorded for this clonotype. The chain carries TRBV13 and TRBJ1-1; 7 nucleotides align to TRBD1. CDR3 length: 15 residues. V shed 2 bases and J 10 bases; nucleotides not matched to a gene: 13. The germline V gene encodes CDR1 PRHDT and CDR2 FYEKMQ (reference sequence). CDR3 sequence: CASSLIAGQHTRAFF. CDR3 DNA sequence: TGTGCCAGCAGCTTAATCGCGGGACAGCATACGCGAGCTTTCTTT.

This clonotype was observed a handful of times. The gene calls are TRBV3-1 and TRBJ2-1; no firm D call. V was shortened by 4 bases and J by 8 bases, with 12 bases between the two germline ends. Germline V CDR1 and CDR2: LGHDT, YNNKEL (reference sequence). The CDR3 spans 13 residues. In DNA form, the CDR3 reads TGTGCCAGCAGCCTCCAGGTGAACCATGAGCAGTTCTTC. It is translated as CASSLQVNHEQFF.

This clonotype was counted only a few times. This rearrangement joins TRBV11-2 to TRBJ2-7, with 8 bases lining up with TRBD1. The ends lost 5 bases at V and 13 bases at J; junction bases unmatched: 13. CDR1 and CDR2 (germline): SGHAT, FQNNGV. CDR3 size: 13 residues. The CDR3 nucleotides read TGTGCCAGCAGCCCAGTAACAGGGGGAGCACAATACTTC. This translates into CASSPVTGGAQYF.

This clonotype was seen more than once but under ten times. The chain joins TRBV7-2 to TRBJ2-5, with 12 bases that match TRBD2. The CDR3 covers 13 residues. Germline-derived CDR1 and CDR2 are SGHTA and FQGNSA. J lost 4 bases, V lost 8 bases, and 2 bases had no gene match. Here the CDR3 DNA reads TGTGCCAGCCTAGCGGGGGGGCTAGAGACCCAGTACTTC. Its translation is CASLAGGLETQYF.

CDR3 residues: CASSPLGRGDNTEAFF. CDR3 sequence (DNA): TGTGCCAGCAGCCCTTTGGGTCGAGGGGACAACACTGAAGCTTTCTTT. This chain joins TRBV7-8 and TRBJ1-1, with D possibly TRBD1 on 5 matching bases. This CDR3 is built from 16 residues. V was clipped by 5 bases and J by 2 bases, with 18 bases between them. CDR1 and CDR2 from the germline V gene are SGHVS and FQNEAQ.

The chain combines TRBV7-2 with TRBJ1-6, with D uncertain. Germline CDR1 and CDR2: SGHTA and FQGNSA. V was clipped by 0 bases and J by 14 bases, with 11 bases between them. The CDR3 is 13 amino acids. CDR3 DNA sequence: TGTGCCAGCAGCTTAGCGCGGGAGGGATCCCTCCACTTT. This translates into CASSLAREGSLHF. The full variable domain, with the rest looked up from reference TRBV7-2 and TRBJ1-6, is GAGVSQSPSNKVTEKGKDVELRCDPISGHTALYWYRQSLGQGLEFLIYFQGNSAPDKSGLPSDRFSAERTGGSVSTLTIQRTQQEDSAVYLCASSLAREGSLHFGNGTRLTVT.

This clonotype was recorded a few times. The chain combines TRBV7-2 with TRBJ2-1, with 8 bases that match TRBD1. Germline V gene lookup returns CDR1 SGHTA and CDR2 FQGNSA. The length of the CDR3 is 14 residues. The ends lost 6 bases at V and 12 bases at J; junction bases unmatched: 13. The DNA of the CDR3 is TGTGCCAGCAGTGCCCCGGACAGGGCTTTGGGGCAGTTCTTC. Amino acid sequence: CASSAPDRALGQFF.

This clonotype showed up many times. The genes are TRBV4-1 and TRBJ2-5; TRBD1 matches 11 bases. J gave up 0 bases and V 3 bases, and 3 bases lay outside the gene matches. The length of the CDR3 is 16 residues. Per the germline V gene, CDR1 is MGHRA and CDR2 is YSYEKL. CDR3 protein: CASSQPGQGDQETQYF. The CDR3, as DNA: TGCGCCAGCAGCCAGCCGGGACAGGGGGACCAAGAGACCCAGTACTTC.

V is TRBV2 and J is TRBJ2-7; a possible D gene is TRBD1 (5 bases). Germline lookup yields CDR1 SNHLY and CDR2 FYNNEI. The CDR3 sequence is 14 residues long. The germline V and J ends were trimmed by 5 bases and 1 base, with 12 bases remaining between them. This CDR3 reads CASSPNDRSYEQYV. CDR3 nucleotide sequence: TGTGCCAGCAGTCCAAACGACAGATCCTACGAGCAGTACGTC.

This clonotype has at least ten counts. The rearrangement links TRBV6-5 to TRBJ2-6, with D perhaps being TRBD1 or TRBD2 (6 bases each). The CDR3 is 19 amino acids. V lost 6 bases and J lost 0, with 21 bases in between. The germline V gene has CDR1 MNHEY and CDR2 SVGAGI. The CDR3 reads CASSTPRGRRDSGANVLTF. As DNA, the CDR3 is TGTGCCAGCAGCACCCCCAGGGGCCGGAGGGACTCTGGGGCCAACGTCCTGACTTTC.

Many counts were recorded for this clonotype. CDR3 coding DNA: TGTGCCAGCAGTTTTAGGCTGAGGAGTGGCTACACCTTC. This codes for CASSFRLRSGYTF. This sequence joins TRBV12-3 or TRBV12-4 and TRBJ1-2; no clear D. CDR3 length equals 13 residues. V lost 3 bases, J lost 7 bases, and 12 bases lay in between.

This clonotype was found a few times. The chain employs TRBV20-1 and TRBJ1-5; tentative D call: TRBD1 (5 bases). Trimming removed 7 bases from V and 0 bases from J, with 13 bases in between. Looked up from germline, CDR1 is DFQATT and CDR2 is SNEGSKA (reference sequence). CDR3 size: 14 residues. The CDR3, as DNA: TGCAGTGTAGGGGCGGCCTATAGCAATCAGCCCCAGCATTTT. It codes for CSVGAAYSNQPQHF.

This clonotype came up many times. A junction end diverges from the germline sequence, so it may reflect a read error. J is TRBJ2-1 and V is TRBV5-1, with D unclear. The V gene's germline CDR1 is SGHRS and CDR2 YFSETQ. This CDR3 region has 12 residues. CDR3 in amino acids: CASSLGPNEQFF. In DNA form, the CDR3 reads TGTGCCAGCAGCTTAGGTCCCAATGAGCAGTTCTTC.

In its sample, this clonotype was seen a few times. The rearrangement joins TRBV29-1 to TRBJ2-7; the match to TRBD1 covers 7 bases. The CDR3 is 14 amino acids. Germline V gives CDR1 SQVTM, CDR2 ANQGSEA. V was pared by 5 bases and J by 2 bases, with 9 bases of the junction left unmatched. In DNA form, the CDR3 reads TGCAGCGTTAGGAATGGGGACAGCCCCTACGAGCAGTACTTC. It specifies CSVRNGDSPYEQYF.

The CDR3 reads CASSSPGQGKFTIYF. CDR3 DNA sequence: TGTGCCAGCAGCTCGCCGGGACAGGGAAAATTTACCATATATTTT. J is TRBJ1-3 and V is TRBV7-2; 9 bases map to TRBD1. The CDR3 contains 15 residues. Losses at the gene ends were 4 bases for V and 10 bases for J; bases not matched to a gene: 11. CDR1 is SGHTA, CDR2 FQGNSA, per germline.

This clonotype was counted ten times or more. CDR3 bases: TGTGCCAGCAGTGGGGACATGAACACTGAAGCTTTCTTT. Translated, it gives CASSGDMNTEAFF. This chain joins TRBV2 and TRBJ1-1; maybe TRBD1 (6 bases). Per the germline V gene, CDR1 is SNHLY and CDR2 is FYNNEI. The V end was cut by 4 bases, the J end by 0 bases, with 6 bases between. This CDR3 comprises 13 residues. The variable domain in full, completed from reference TRBV2 and TRBJ1-1, reads EPEVTQTPSHQVTQMGQEVILRCVPISNHLYFYWYRQILGQKVEFLVSFYNNEISEKSEIFDDQFSVERPDGSNFTLKIRSTKLEDSAMYFCASSGDMNTEAFFGQGTRLTVV.

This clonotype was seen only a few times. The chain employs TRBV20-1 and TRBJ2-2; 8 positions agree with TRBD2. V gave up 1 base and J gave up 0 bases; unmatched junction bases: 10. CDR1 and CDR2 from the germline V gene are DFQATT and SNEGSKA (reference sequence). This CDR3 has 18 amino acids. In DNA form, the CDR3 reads TGCAGTGCTAGAGCTCCGGGGAACGGGGGGGCGAACACCGGGGAGCTGTTTTTT. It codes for CSARAPGNGGANTGELFF.

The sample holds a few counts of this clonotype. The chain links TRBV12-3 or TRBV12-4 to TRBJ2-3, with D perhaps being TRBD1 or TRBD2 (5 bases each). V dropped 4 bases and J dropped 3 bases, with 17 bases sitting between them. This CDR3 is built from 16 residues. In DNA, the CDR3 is TGTGCCAGCAGTTCTCAGGCAGGGTGGGGGACAGATACGCAGTATTTT. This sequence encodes CASSSQAGWGTDTQYF.

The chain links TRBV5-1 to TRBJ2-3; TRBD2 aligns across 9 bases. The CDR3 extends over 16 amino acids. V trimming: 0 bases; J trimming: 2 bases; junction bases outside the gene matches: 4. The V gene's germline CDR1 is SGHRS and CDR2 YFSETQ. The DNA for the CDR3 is TGCGCCAGCAGCTTGGGTCTAGCGGGGATCACAGATACGCAGTATTTT. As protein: CASSLGLAGITDTQYF.

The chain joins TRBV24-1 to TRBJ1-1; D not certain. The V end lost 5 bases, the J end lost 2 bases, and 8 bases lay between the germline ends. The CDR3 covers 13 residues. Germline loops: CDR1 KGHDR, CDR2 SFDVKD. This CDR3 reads CATSAGHNTEAFF. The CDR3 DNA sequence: TGTGCCACCAGTGCCGGGCACAACACTGAAGCTTTCTTT.

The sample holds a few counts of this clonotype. As DNA, the CDR3 is TGTGCCAGCAGCCAAGTTGATGGGGCAGATACGCAGTATTTT. This encodes CASSQVDGADTQYF. The chain combines TRBV3-1 with TRBJ2-3; D is ambiguous. This CDR3 region has 14 residues. V was clipped by 1 base and J by 4 bases, with 9 bases between them. Germline values: CDR1 LGHDT, CDR2 YNNKEL (reference sequence).

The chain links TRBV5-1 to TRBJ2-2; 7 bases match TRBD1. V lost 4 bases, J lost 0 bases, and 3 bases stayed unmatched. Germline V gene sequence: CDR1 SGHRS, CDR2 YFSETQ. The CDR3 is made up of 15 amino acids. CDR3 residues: CASSRDSPNTGELFF. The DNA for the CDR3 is TGCGCCAGCAGCCGGGACAGCCCGAACACCGGGGAGCTGTTTTTT.